This passage covers 15 T cell receptor beta chains from one sample sequenced in a study of beta chain features in type 1 diabetes. Study conclusions and caveats: Patients with Type 1 diabetes showed moderately but significantly shorter TCRB CDR3s in all four CD4+ subsets.

Which antigens these TCRs recognize remains unknown. The investigators reverse transcribed all of the isolated RNA, so they sequenced expressed TCRB transcripts. This table comes from immunoSEQ multiplex PCR, and its TCRdb copy is limited to in-frame clones, with some not included. The sample holds around 180,000 clones, around 7.9% seen once. The sequenced sample was central memory CD4+ T cells from blood. These receptors all come from a man younger than 30 with type 1 diabetes.

V is TRBV7-7 and J is TRBJ2-5; D is perhaps TRBD1 (5 bases). The CDR3 is made up of 15 amino acids. V was trimmed by 3 bases and J by 5 bases, leaving 16 bases between them. Germline CDR1 reads SSHAT; CDR2 reads FNYEAQ (reference sequence). The CDR3: CASSLGPGKGETQYF. In DNA, the CDR3 is TGTGCCAGCAGCTTGGGTCCAGGGAAAGGGGAGACCCAGTACTTC. Full variable domain (remainder filled in from reference TRBV7-7 and TRBJ2-5): GAGVSQSPRYKVTKRGQDVTLRCDPISSHATLYWYQQALGQGPEFLTYFNYEAQPDKSGLPSDRFSAERPEGSISTLTIQRTEQRDSAMYRCASSLGPGKGETQYFGPGTRLLVL.

This clone was seen only a few times. The CDR3 DNA follows: TGTGCCAGCTCACCACGGACAGGGACGGATGCGGCTTTCTTT. Translating gives CASSPRTGTDAAFF. V usage is TRBV18 and J usage is TRBJ1-1; 8 bases line up with TRBD1. The CDR3 has 14 amino acids. The germline V gene encodes CDR1 KGHSH and CDR2 LQKENI. Trimming took 1 base from V and 11 from J; bases not matched to a gene: 9.

This clone has more than one count but fewer than ten. The chain carries TRBV5-4 and TRBJ2-6; 11 nucleotides align to TRBD2. The V and J ends lost 4 bases and 1 base, in that order; junction bases with no gene match: 7. This CDR3 is 18 amino acids long. CDR1 and CDR2 (germline): SGHNT, YYREEE (reference sequence). The CDR3 is CASSQELAGASGANVLTF. DNA of the CDR3: TGTGCCAGCAGCCAAGAACTAGCGGGAGCTTCTGGGGCCAACGTCCTGACTTTC.

This clone occurred a few times. The chain is built from TRBV7-2 and TRBJ1-5; D might be TRBD1 (6 bases). Trimming pared 4 bases from V and 3 bases from J, leaving 10 bases between. The CDR3 runs to 14 residues. Germline lookup yields CDR1 SGHTA and CDR2 FQGNSA. CDR3 loop: CASSWGHPNQPQHF. The DNA of the CDR3 is TGTGCCAGCAGCTGGGGACACCCCAATCAGCCCCAGCATTTT.

The chain employs TRBV4-2 and TRBJ1-4; a possible D gene is TRBD1 (6 bases). In germline, CDR1 is LGHNA, CDR2 YNFKEQ. The V and J ends lost 4 bases and 5 bases respectively, with 14 bases between them. This CDR3 spans 15 amino acids. The CDR3 bases are TGTGCCAGCAGCCTAACGGACAGTCCAAATGAAAAACTGTTTTTT. Translation: CASSLTDSPNEKLFF.

This clone has just a few counts. The V call is TRBV2, the J call TRBJ2-6; D remains unclear. V was clipped by 3 bases and J by 7 bases, with 4 bases between them. Germline CDR1 reads SNHLY; CDR2 reads FYNNEI. The CDR3 length is 12 residues. The CDR3 DNA follows: TGTGCCAGCAGTGATAGAGCCAACGTCCTGACTTTC. This sequence encodes CASSDRANVLTF.

This clone came up a few times. One end of the junction varies from germline; a read error may be responsible. The chain has TRBV7-2 and TRBJ2-2; a weak D match, TRBD1 (6 bases). The CDR3 totals 14 residues. Germline V gives CDR1 SGHTA, CDR2 FQGNSA. The DNA of the CDR3 is TGTGCCAGCACCTTAGACAGGCACACCGGGGAGCTGTTTTTT. This encodes CASTLDRHTGELFF. Supplemented by reference TRBV7-2 and TRBJ2-2, the full variable domain reads GAGVSQSPSNKVTEKGKDVELRCDPISGHTALYWYRQSLGQGLEFLIYFQGNSAPDKSGLPSDRFSAERTGGSVSTLTIQRTQQEDSAVYLCASTLDRHTGELFFGEGSRLTVL.

This clone was counted between two and nine times. The rearrangement uses TRBV5-1 and TRBJ2-5; no clear D. CDR3 size: 13 residues. The V gene lost 4 bases and the J gene lost 2 bases, with 9 bases spanning the gap. Per the germline V gene, CDR1 is SGHRS and CDR2 is YFSETQ. The CDR3 nucleotides read TGCGCCAGCAGCCGCACAGATCAAGAGACCCAGTACTTC. This gives the protein CASSRTDQETQYF. The full variable domain, with the rest looked up from reference TRBV5-1 and TRBJ2-5, is KAGVTQTPRYLIKTRGQQVTLSCSPISGHRSVSWYQQTPGQGLQFLFEYFSETQRNKGNFPGRFSGRQFSNSRSEMNVSTLELGDSALYLCASSRTDQETQYFGPGTRLLVL.

The chain employs TRBV7-2 and TRBJ2-3, with D tentatively TRBD2 (5 bases). This CDR3 has 17 amino acids. V was pared by 0 bases and J by 4 bases, with 17 bases between. The germline V gene encodes CDR1 SGHTA and CDR2 FQGNSA. CDR3 sequence (DNA): TGTGCCAGCAGCTTAGCAGGGAGACGGGGTACGGCAGATACGCAGTATTTT. This gives the protein CASSLAGRRGTADTQYF.

The chain employs TRBV4-3 and TRBJ2-1; 13 bases match TRBD2. The ends lost 0 bases at V and 8 bases at J; junction bases unmatched: 10. The CDR3 loop spans 18 amino acids. Per the germline V gene, CDR1 is LGHNA and CDR2 is YSLEER. This chain's CDR3 is CASSQDGLAGESYDEQFF. The CDR3 bases are TGCGCCAGCAGCCAAGACGGACTAGCGGGGGAGAGTTACGATGAGCAGTTCTTC.

This clone was seen a few times. The chain is built from TRBV18 and TRBJ2-7, with D possibly matching TRBD1 (6 bases). This CDR3 region has 15 residues. Germline V gene data show CDR1 as KGHSH and CDR2 as LQKENI. V lost 5 bases and J 5 bases, leaving 19 bases between the germline ends. The CDR3 here is CASSTNTGQNDEQYF. CDR3 in DNA: TGTGCCAGCTCAACTAATACGGGACAAAACGACGAGCAGTACTTC.

V is TRBV15 and J is TRBJ2-5; D gene uncertain. Between the trimmed V and J ends, which lost 0 bases and 10 bases, there was a span of 9 bases. The CDR3 has 12 residues. Germline loops: CDR1 LNHNV, CDR2 YYDKDF (reference sequence). The CDR3 is CATSRDQQIQYF. As DNA, the CDR3 is TGTGCCACCAGCAGAGATCAACAGATCCAGTACTTC. Filled out from reference TRBV15 and TRBJ2-5, the complete variable domain reads DAMVIQNPRYQVTQFGKPVTLSCSQTLNHNVMYWYQQKSSQAPKLLFHYYDKDFNNEADTPDNFQSRRPNTSFCFLDIRSPGLGDTAMYLCATSRDQQIQYFGPGTRLLVL.

The rearrangement links TRBV5-1 to TRBJ1-6; a weak D match, TRBD1 (5 bases). The germline CDR1 and CDR2 sequences are SGHRS and YFSETQ. Deletions cut 0 bases from V and 3 bases from J, with 7 bases between. This CDR3 spans 15 amino acids. The CDR3 DNA sequence: TGCGCCAGCAGCTTGGGACAGAGCTATAATTCACCCCTCCACTTT. Translation gives CASSLGQSYNSPLHF.

This clone was counted only a few times. The chain is built from TRBV5-1 and TRBJ2-6; a weak D match, TRBD2 (5 bases). The CDR3 covers 15 residues. V shed 2 bases and J shed 3 bases, with 9 bases lying between them. Germline CDR1 and CDR2: SGHRS and YFSETQ. The CDR3 sequence: CASSLLGVGANVLTF. In DNA, the CDR3 is TGCGCCAGCAGCTTACTCGGGGTTGGGGCCAACGTCCTGACTTTC.

The V gene is TRBV11-2, the J gene TRBJ2-1; D perhaps matches TRBD2 (6 bases). Trimming removed 1 base from V and 15 bases from J, with 13 bases in between. Germline loops: CDR1 SGHAT, CDR2 FQNNGV. CDR3 length: 12 residues. The CDR3 sequence is CASSLGPGERFF. DNA of the CDR3: TGTGCCAGCAGCTTAGGGCCGGGAGAACGGTTCTTC.